What follows are 13 T cell receptor beta chains derived from one specimen sequenced in a study of regulatory T cells in long-lasting Graves disease. Combining iRepertoire HTBI primers with Arm-PCR of CDR3 regions, the authors built TCR beta libraries. Each CDR3 protein gets one entry after TCRdb re-called the multiplex PCR reads with MiXCR. The table shows approximately 560,000 distinct CDR3 sequences, with about 16% occurring only once. Time point: newly diagnosed GD, antithyroid drugs for less than 3 months. PBMC-derived RNA was used for the TCR library. This same sample was also taken into another study, of T cells in Graves' hyperthyroidism and ophthalmopathy.

Sequences were derived from peripheral blood mononuclear cells (PBMCs), sampled at new diagnosis, from a patient treated with antithyroid drugs. These receptors were taken from a man aged 18-30 years with Graves disease.

This clonotype was seen many times. This chain joins TRBV27 and TRBJ2-2; unclear D gene. CDR3 length: 16 amino acids. Germline V lookup: CDR1 MNHEY, CDR2 SMNVEV (reference sequence). Deletions cut 2 bases from V and 1 base from J, with 11 bases between. CDR3 sequence reads: CASSLGSIGNTGELFF. For the CDR3, the DNA is TGTGCCAGCAGTTTAGGAAGTATAGGGAACACCGGGGAGCTGTTTTTT.

This clonotype was detected many times. CDR3 nucleotides: TGTGCCAGTACCTCCGGAGGGATCTGGGATGAGCAGTTCTTC. Its translation: CASTSGGIWDEQFF. The V gene is TRBV19, the J gene TRBJ2-1, with D perhaps matching TRBD2 (6 bases). Trimming stripped 7 bases from V and 8 bases from J, with 18 bases between. Germline V gene sequence: CDR1 LNHDA, CDR2 SQIVND (reference sequence). The CDR3 totals 14 residues.

The sample holds many counts of this clonotype. The V call is TRBV6-1, the J call TRBJ1-2, with 8 bases identical to TRBD1. The CDR3 is 15 residues long. The germline gives CDR1 MNHNS, CDR2 SASEGT. With 6 bases clipped from V and 8 bases from J, the junction kept 14 bases outside the gene matches. Written as DNA, the CDR3 is TGTGCCAGCAGACAAATCCGACAGGGGACGGGCGGCTACACCTTC. Translated, it gives CASRQIRQGTGGYTF.

The chain uses TRBV5-1 and TRBJ2-7, with 7 bases aligning to TRBD2. The CDR3 spans 15 residues. Germline assignment: CDR1 SGHRS and CDR2 YFSETQ. After removal of 0 bases from V and 5 bases from J, the junction contained 8 bases not matched to a gene. CDR3 amino acids: CASSLERQGGNEQYF. The CDR3 DNA reads as TGCGCCAGCAGCTTGGAGCGTCAGGGAGGGAACGAGCAGTACTTC.

This clonotype was detected a few times. The gene calls are TRBV11-2 and TRBJ1-2; tentative D call: TRBD1 (6 bases). The CDR3 loop spans 17 amino acids. Trimming left V 5 bases short and J 3 bases short, with 22 bases between. In germline, CDR1 is SGHAT, CDR2 FQNNGV. DNA of the CDR3: TGTGCCAGCAGCCCCGCCTTAGGGCAAGGGGGTCACTATGGCTACACCTTC. It specifies CASSPALGQGGHYGYTF.

V usage is TRBV7-3 and J usage is TRBJ1-5, with D unclear. The V end was cut by 2 bases, the J end by 0 bases, with 8 bases between. The germline V gene encodes CDR1 SGHTA and CDR2 FQGTGA. The CDR3 length is 15 residues. The CDR3 nucleotides read TGTGCCAGCAGCTTAGTAGAAAATAGCAATCAGCCCCAGCATTTT. It yields the protein CASSLVENSNQPQHF.

This sequence joins TRBV4-2 and TRBJ2-3; D remains unclear. Near its end, the DNA agrees better with TRBJ1-1, so the J call may be wrong. The CDR3 sequence is 15 residues long. Germline values: CDR1 LGHNA, CDR2 YNFKEQ. Here the CDR3 DNA reads TGTGCCAGCAGCCAAGTTGGAGGGCAGAACACTGAAGCTTTCTTT. Translation: CASSQVGGQNTEAFF.

The chain has TRBV3-1 and TRBJ2-7; 7 bases fit TRBD1. V was clipped by 2 bases and J by 0 bases; unmatched bases: 4. The germline gives CDR1 LGHDT, CDR2 YNNKEL (reference sequence). The CDR3 covers 15 residues. The CDR3: CASSQRGQSSYEQYF. The CDR3 DNA reads TGTGCCAGCAGCCAAAGGGGGCAAAGCTCCTACGAGCAGTACTTC.

Ten or more counts support this clonotype. The genes are TRBV13 and TRBJ2-3; D remains ambiguous. The CDR3 sequence is 15 residues long. V was trimmed by 0 bases and J by 3 bases, leaving 10 bases between them. CDR1 is PRHDT and CDR2 is FYEKMQ in the germline V gene (reference sequence). The CDR3 loop reads CASSLGTLGTDTQYF. The DNA of the CDR3 is TGTGCCAGCAGCTTAGGGACTCTCGGTACAGATACGCAGTATTTT.

This clonotype appeared many times. V and J are TRBV15 and TRBJ1-2, with D hard to call. V gave up 0 bases and J gave up 10 bases, with 12 bases separating them. Per germline, CDR1 LNHNV and CDR2 YYDKDF (reference sequence). This CDR3 spans 13 amino acids. The CDR3 DNA is TGTGCCACCAGCAGAGAGCCAACAAGCATCTACACCTTC. Its translation is CATSREPTSIYTF.

This chain links TRBV11-2 with TRBJ2-7, with D uncertain. Per germline, CDR1 SGHAT and CDR2 FQNNGV. CDR3 length: 13 residues. V lost 1 base, J lost 6 bases, and 10 bases lay in between. The CDR3 DNA sequence: TGTGCCAGCAGCTTAGTTACCCGGTCCGAGCAGTACTTC. Translated: CASSLVTRSEQYF.

This clonotype was seen many times. V gene TRBV30 combines with J gene TRBJ2-7; D perhaps matches TRBD2 (6 bases). This CDR3 spans 15 amino acids. Germline CDR1 GTSNPN, CDR2 SVGIG (reference sequence). Trimming shortened V by 3 bases and J by 6 bases, and 21 bases separated the two germline ends. Here the CDR3 DNA reads TGTGCCTGGAGCTCGTTGGACTACCTCTCCGGCGAGCAGTACTTC. Encoded protein: CAWSSLDYLSGEQYF.

This clonotype showed up many times. This chain uses TRBV30 with TRBJ1-1; D is perhaps TRBD1 (5 bases). CDR1 and CDR2 from the germline V gene are GTSNPN and SVGIG (reference sequence). V was clipped by 2 bases and J by 4 bases, with 14 bases between them. This CDR3 is built from 14 residues. The CDR3 loop reads CAWSRTDSSTEAFF. The CDR3 nucleotides are TGTGCCTGGAGTAGGACCGACAGTTCCACTGAAGCTTTCTTT.